These 9 T cell receptor beta chains share one sample of origin, sequenced in a study of cytomegalovirus exposure and HLA in healthy donors (dated by TCRdb to about 2017). Libraries were made using the immunoSEQ multiplex PCR assay. A mixture of 60 forward primers for TCR Vbeta segments and 13 reverse primers for TCR Jbeta segments was used in the multiplex PCR. Here the immuneACCESS table is served through TCRdb, limited to in-frame sequences with V and J called. Missing clones are a known gap in these copies; in checked studies unresolved V genes cover under half, and the rest lacks a known reason. The sample table shows about 180,000 clones, and roughly 77% are seen once. 1.9% of the sample is held by the ten biggest clonotypes. Material: PBMCs. These receptors were obtained from a woman aged 25 to 39 in good health and CMV-seronegative.

This clone has only a few counts. This sequence joins TRBV6-1 and TRBJ2-3; D not certain. Deletions cut 8 bases from V and 4 bases from J, with 7 bases between. The CDR3 sequence is 11 residues long. CDR1 MNHNS and CDR2 SASEGT come from the germline V gene. This chain's CDR3 is CASSSADTQYF. The CDR3 nucleotides are TGTGCCAGCTCCAGCGCAGATACGCAGTATTTT.

This clone was seen just once. The V call is TRBV19, the J call TRBJ2-7; TRBD1 matches at 7 bases. The junction had 3 bases not matched to a gene; V was cut back by 6 bases and J by 4 bases. This CDR3 has 12 amino acids. The germline CDR1 and CDR2 sequences are LNHDA and SQIVND (reference sequence). CDR3 bases: TGTGCCAGTAGCCGGACAGGTTACGAGCAGTACTTC. This gives the protein CASSRTGYEQYF.

V gene TRBV7-2 combines with J gene TRBJ1-2; 9 bases line up with TRBD1. The germline V gene encodes CDR1 SGHTA and CDR2 FQGNSA. CDR3 length: 14 amino acids. V shed 5 bases and J 4 bases; nucleotides not matched to a gene: 5. Here the CDR3 reads CASSLTGGGYGYTF. CDR3 nucleotides: TGTGCCAGCAGCCTCACAGGGGGCGGCTATGGCTACACCTTC.

This clone came up a few times. Compared with germline, one end of the junction differs, possibly owing to a read error. The chain carries TRBV4-2 and TRBJ1-2, with a tentative D call TRBD1 (6 bases). The CDR3 is 15 residues long. Germline CDR1 LGHNA, CDR2 YNFKEQ. CDR3 region: CASSLPGGGEQGYNF. For the CDR3, the DNA is TGTGCCAGCAGCCTCCCGGGGGGCGGGGAACAAGGCTACAACTTC.

V and J are TRBV6-4 and TRBJ2-4, with TRBD1 matching 8 bases. The length of the CDR3 is 9 residues. The germline V gene encodes CDR1 MRHNA and CDR2 SNTAGT. The ends lost 8 bases at V and 13 bases at J; junction bases unmatched: 1. CDR3 protein: CASDRGQYF. The CDR3 DNA follows: TGTGCCAGCGACAGGGGACAGTACTTC.

The rearrangement links TRBV30 to TRBJ2-1; D call uncertain. The CDR3 spans 17 residues. The germline gives CDR1 GTSNPN, CDR2 SVGIG (reference sequence). V was pared by 0 bases and J by 6 bases, with 21 bases between. The CDR3 is CAWSVLGGTPSGNEQFF. The CDR3 DNA follows: TGTGCCTGGAGTGTACTTGGCGGAACCCCCTCGGGCAATGAGCAGTTCTTC.

CDR3 nucleotides: TGCGCCAGCAGCTTGGAGGGGACAGGGGGATTGAAGGCTTTCTTT. Amino acid sequence: CASSLEGTGGLKAFF. The V and J genes are TRBV5-1 and TRBJ1-1, with 11 nucleotides matching TRBD1. Germline loops: CDR1 SGHRS, CDR2 YFSETQ. V trimming: 0 bases; J trimming: 11 bases; junction bases outside the gene matches: 9. The CDR3 has 15 residues.

The V gene is TRBV18, the J gene TRBJ1-1, with 8 positions matching TRBD1. Trimming took 3 bases from V and 0 from J; bases not matched to a gene: 6. Looked up from germline, CDR1 is KGHSH and CDR2 is LQKENI. The CDR3 loop spans 16 amino acids. In DNA, the CDR3 is TGTGCCAGCTCACCTGAAATGGGACAGGTGAACACTGAAGCTTTCTTT. It encodes CASSPEMGQVNTEAFF.

V usage is TRBV21-1 and J usage is TRBJ2-3; the table's TRBD1 call for D was not verified on the DNA. TRBV21-1 is listed as a pseudogene. The CDR3 totals 15 residues. The CDR3 loop reads CASSKDGQTSDTQYF. The CDR3 nucleotides read TGTGCCAGCAGCAAAGATGGGCAGACCTCAGATACGCAGTATTTT.